This T cell receptor beta chain was sequenced in a study of PD-1 blockade in classical Hodgkin lymphoma. Germline V CDR1 and CDR2: MDHEN, SYDVKM. Trimming left V 4 bases short and J 0 bases short, with 7 bases between. This CDR3 region has 14 residues. Using immunoSEQ multiplex PCR, the repertoire was profiled, and TCRdb retains in-frame clones only, with some absent. The sample lists about 6,800 clones, 76% seen once, with 46% in the top ten. All patients relapsed after autologous stem cell transplantation, and brentuximab vedotin exposure varied. The sample was peripheral blood mononuclear cells (PBMCs), taken before the second cycle of nivolumab. The V call is TRBV28, the J call TRBJ1-3; D is unclear. The clonotype comes from a human donor with classical Hodgkin lymphoma. This CDR3 is CASSSGISGNTIYF. CDR3 DNA: TGTGCCAGCAGTTCCGGGATCTCTGGAAACACCATATATTTT.